A single sample is the source of the 8 T cell receptor beta chains below, sequenced in a study of beta chain features in type 1 diabetes. The whole isolated RNA underwent reverse transcription, so sequencing captured expressed TCRB transcripts. TCRdb's copy holds only in-frame clones and misses some; the assay was immunoSEQ multiplex PCR. Of 680,000 or so clones listed, about 14% are singletons. Sample: naive CD4+ T cells from blood. These receptors originate from a man between 18 and 29 years old in good health.

The genes are TRBV11-1 and TRBJ2-7, with no clear D. Trimming cost V 5 bases and J 2 bases, with 13 bases left between them. CDR3 length: 14 amino acids. Germline V gene sequence: CDR1 SGHAT, CDR2 FQDESV (reference sequence). The CDR3 coding sequence is TGTGCCAGCAGCCGGACCTTACGACCCTACGAGCAGTACTTC. Translating gives CASSRTLRPYEQYF.

This clone has just a few counts. This chain links TRBV5-1 with TRBJ2-1; the match to TRBD1 covers 7 bases. Germline lookup yields CDR1 SGHRS and CDR2 YFSETQ. Trimming took 3 bases from V and 9 from J; bases not matched to a gene: 9. This CDR3 is 14 amino acids long. The DNA of the CDR3 is TGCGCCAGCAGCTGGCAGGGGGAGAAGGGTGAGCAGTTCTTC. This sequence encodes CASSWQGEKGEQFF.

The J gene is TRBJ1-2, the V gene TRBV7-9; TRBD1 aligns across 7 bases. Germline values: CDR1 SEHNR, CDR2 FQNEAQ (reference sequence). There are 15 residues in the CDR3. With V trimmed by 5 bases and J by 3 bases, 9 bases remained unmatched. The CDR3 here is CASSILRDRDYGYTF. In DNA form, the CDR3 reads TGTGCCAGCAGCATCCTCCGGGACAGAGACTATGGCTACACCTTC.

This clone appeared a few times. This rearrangement joins TRBV6-6 to TRBJ1-5; D gene uncertain. This CDR3 region has 15 residues. Germline V gene lookup returns CDR1 MNHNY and CDR2 SVGAGI (reference sequence). The V end lost 4 bases, the J end lost 0 bases, and 10 bases lay between the germline ends. The CDR3 is CASSSAASSNQPQHF. The DNA of the CDR3 is TGTGCCAGCAGTTCTGCCGCCAGTAGCAATCAGCCCCAGCATTTT.

V gene TRBV5-6 combines with J gene TRBJ1-2; D unresolved. The CDR3 loop spans 14 amino acids. V was shortened by 1 base and J by 3 bases, with 10 bases between the two germline ends. Germline V gene lookup returns CDR1 SGHDT and CDR2 YYEEEE. This chain's CDR3 is CASSLNPPHYGYTF. For the CDR3, the DNA is TGTGCCAGCAGCTTGAATCCTCCCCACTATGGCTACACCTTC.

This clone was counted only a few times. The V gene is TRBV7-9, the J gene TRBJ2-5; D may correspond to TRBD1 or TRBD2 (5 bases each). The V end was cut by 5 bases, the J end by 4 bases, with 11 bases between. The CDR3 has 13 amino acids. Germline CDR1 and CDR2: SEHNR and FQNEAQ (reference sequence). The CDR3 loop reads CASSRLGGETQYF. The CDR3 DNA reads TGTGCCAGCAGCCGCCTTGGGGGAGAGACCCAGTACTTC.

This clone was seen a handful of times. This chain uses TRBV5-4 with TRBJ2-1; 7 bases map to TRBD1. Germline V gives CDR1 SGHNT, CDR2 YYREEE (reference sequence). J lost 0 bases, V lost 6 bases, and 6 bases had no gene match. This CDR3 region has 15 residues. CDR3 sequence (DNA): TGTGCCAGCAAGTTAGACAGGGCCTCCTACAATGAGCAGTTCTTC. Its protein product is CASKLDRASYNEQFF. Based on the CDR3 plus reference TRBV5-4 and TRBJ2-1, the full variable domain is ETGVTQSPTHLIKTRGQQVTLRCSSQSGHNTVSWYQQALGQGPQFIFQYYREEENGRGNFPPRFSGLQFPNYSSELNVNALELDDSALYLCASKLDRASYNEQFFGPGTRLTVL.

About this clone itself: Other DNA sequences from this sample encode an identical CDR3 as well. The J gene is TRBJ1-1, the V gene TRBV9; perhaps TRBD1 as D (5 bases). The CDR3 has 14 residues. CDR1 and CDR2 from the germline V gene are SGDLS and YYNGEE. V was pared by 3 bases and J by 0 bases, with 9 bases between. The CDR3 DNA is TGTGCCAGCAGCGCAAGACAGATGAACACTGAAGCTTTCTTT. Its translation: CASSARQMNTEAFF.